This entry features one T cell receptor beta chain sequence. Antigen unknown. The sample originates from a study of lymphopenia after photon versus proton radiotherapy. Study results and caveats: Under photons, naive T cells and diversity fell while effector/memory populations rose.

The V gene's germline CDR1 is SGHTA and CDR2 FQGNSA. The CDR3 extends over 15 amino acids. Trimming left V 5 bases short and J 9 bases short, with 20 bases between. Clones were sequenced by immunoSEQ multiplex PCR, and TCRdb holds only the in-frame ones, with some missing. The table includes 20,000 to 25,000 clones, around 90% detected once. The sequenced sample was peripheral blood, obtained from a patient treated with proton-based radiotherapy. V is TRBV7-2 and J is TRBJ2-1; D perhaps matches TRBD2 (7 bases). The origin of this receptor is a woman in her sixties or seventies with pancreatic cancer. Some clones in this sample may be carry-over from other donors' samples. CDR3 nucleotide sequence: TGTGCCAGCAGCCCCCAGGGGCGGGAGAGGTCTGAGCAGTTCTTC. Translating it yields CASSPQGRERSEQFF.